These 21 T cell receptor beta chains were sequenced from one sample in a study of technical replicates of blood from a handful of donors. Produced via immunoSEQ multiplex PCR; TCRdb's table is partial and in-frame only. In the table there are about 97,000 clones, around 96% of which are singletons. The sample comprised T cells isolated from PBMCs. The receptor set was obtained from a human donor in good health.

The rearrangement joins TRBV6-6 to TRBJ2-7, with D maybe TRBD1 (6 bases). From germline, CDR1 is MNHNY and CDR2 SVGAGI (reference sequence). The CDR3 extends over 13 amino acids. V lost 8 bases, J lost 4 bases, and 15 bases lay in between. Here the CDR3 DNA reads TGTGCCAGCGGCCAGAGAGGGGGTTACGAGCAGTACTTC. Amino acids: CASGQRGGYEQYF.

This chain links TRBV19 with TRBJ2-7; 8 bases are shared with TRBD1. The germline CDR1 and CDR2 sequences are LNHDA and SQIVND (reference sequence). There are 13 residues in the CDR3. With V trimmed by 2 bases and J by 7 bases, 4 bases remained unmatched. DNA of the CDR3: TGTGCCAGTAGTATACGGAGACAGGGGGAGCAGTACTTC. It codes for CASSIRRQGEQYF.

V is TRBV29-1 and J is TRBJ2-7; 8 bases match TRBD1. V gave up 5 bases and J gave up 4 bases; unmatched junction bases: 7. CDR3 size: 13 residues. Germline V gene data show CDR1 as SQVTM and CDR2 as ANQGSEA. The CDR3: CSVMTGERYEQYF. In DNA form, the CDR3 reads TGCAGCGTTATGACAGGGGAAAGGTACGAGCAGTACTTC.

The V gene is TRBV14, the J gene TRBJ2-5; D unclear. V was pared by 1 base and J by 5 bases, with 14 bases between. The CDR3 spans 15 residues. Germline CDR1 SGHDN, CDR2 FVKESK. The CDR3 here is CASSQVLTSEETQYF. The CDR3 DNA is TGTGCCAGCAGCCAAGTCCTCACCTCGGAGGAGACCCAGTACTTC. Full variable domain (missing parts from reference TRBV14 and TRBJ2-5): EAGVTQFPSHSVIEKGQTVTLRCDPISGHDNLYWYRRVMGKEIKFLLHFVKESKQDESGMPNNRFLAERTGGTYSTLKVQPAELEDSGVYFCASSQVLTSEETQYFGPGTRLLVL.

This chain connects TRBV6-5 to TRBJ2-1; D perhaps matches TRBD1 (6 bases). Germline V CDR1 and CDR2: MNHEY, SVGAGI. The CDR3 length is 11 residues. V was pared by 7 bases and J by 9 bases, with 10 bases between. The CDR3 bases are TGTGCCAGCAAGCAGGGGATTGAGCAGTTCTTC. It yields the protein CASKQGIEQFF.

DNA of the CDR3: TGTGCCAGCAGCTTGAGCCCCACAACTAATGAAAAACTGTTTTTT. It codes for CASSLSPTTNEKLFF. The chain combines TRBV5-6 with TRBJ1-4; D is unclear. Germline assignment: CDR1 SGHDT and CDR2 YYEEEE. The CDR3 is 15 amino acids. V was pared by 1 base and J by 0 bases, with 7 bases between.

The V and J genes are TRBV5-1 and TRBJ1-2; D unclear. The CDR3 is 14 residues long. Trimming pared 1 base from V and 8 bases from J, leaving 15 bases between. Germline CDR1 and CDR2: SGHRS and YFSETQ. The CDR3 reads CASSLIAGNGGYTF. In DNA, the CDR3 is TGCGCCAGCAGCTTGATCGCCGGCAACGGGGGCTACACCTTC. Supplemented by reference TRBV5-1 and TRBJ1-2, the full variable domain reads KAGVTQTPRYLIKTRGQQVTLSCSPISGHRSVSWYQQTPGQGLQFLFEYFSETQRNKGNFPGRFSGRQFSNSRSEMNVSTLELGDSALYLCASSLIAGNGGYTFGSGTRLTVV.

CDR3: CASSWSGSGRNEQFF. The CDR3 DNA sequence: TGTGCCAGCAGCTGGAGCGGGAGCGGGCGTAATGAGCAGTTCTTC. The chain employs TRBV7-3 and TRBJ2-1, with 8 bases aligning to TRBD2. Germline CDR1 reads SGHTA; CDR2 reads FQGTGA. V lost 4 bases and J lost 7; bases outside the gene matches: 9. The CDR3 has 15 amino acids.

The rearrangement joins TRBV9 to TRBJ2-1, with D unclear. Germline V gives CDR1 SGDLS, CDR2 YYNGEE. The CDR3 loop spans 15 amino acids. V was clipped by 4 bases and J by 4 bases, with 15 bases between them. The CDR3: CASSPRGADYNEQFF. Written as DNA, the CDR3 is TGTGCCAGCAGCCCCCGAGGCGCGGATTACAATGAGCAGTTCTTC.

CDR3 bases: TGCGCCAGCAGCTTGGACCCGGGGGGCGATCCTGGAAACACCATATATTTT. Translated: CASSLDPGGDPGNTIYF. The J gene is TRBJ1-3, the V gene TRBV5-1; possibly TRBD1 for D (6 bases). The CDR3 has 17 amino acids. In germline, CDR1 is SGHRS, CDR2 YFSETQ. The ends were cut back, 0 bases at V and 2 bases at J, with 15 bases in the middle. Drawing the rest from reference TRBV5-1 and TRBJ1-3, the complete variable domain is KAGVTQTPRYLIKTRGQQVTLSCSPISGHRSVSWYQQTPGQGLQFLFEYFSETQRNKGNFPGRFSGRQFSNSRSEMNVSTLELGDSALYLCASSLDPGGDPGNTIYFGEGSWLTVV.

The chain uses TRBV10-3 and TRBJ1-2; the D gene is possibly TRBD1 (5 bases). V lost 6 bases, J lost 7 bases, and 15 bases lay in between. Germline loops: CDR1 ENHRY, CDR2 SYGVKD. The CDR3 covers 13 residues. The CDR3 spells CAIRQLITGGYTF. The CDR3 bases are TGTGCCATCAGGCAGCTAATCACAGGTGGCTACACCTTC.

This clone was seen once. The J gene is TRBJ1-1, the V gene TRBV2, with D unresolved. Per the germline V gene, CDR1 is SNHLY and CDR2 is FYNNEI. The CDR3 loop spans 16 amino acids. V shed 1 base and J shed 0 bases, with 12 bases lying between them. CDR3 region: CASSEDGQIMNTEAFF. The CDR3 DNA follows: TGTGCCAGCAGTGAAGATGGCCAGATTATGAACACTGAAGCTTTCTTT.

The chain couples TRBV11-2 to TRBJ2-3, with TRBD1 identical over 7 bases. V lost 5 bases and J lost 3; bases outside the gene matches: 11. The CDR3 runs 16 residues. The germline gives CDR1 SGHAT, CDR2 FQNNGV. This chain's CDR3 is CASSTGQVALTDTQYF. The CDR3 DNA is TGTGCCAGCAGCACAGGACAGGTCGCCCTTACAGATACGCAGTATTTT.

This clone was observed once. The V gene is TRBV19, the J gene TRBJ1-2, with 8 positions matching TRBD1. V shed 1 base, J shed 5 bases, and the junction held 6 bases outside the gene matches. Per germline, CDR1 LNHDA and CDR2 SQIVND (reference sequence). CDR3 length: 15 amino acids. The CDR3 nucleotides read TGTGCCAGTAGTATAGCAGGGGGCGGTATTTATGGCTACACCTTC. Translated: CASSIAGGGIYGYTF.

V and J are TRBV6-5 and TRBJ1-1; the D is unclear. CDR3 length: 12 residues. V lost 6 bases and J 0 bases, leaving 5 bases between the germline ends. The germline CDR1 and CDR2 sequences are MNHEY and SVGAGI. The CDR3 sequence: CASSLVNTEAFF. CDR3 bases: TGTGCCAGCAGCCTCGTGAACACTGAAGCTTTCTTT.

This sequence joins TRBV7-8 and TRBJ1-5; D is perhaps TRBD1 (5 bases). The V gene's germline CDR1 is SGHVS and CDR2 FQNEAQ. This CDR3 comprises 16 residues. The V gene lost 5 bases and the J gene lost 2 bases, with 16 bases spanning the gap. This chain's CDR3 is CASSGQGRAGNQPQHF. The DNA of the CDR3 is TGTGCCAGCAGCGGACAAGGCAGGGCCGGCAATCAGCCCCAGCATTTT.

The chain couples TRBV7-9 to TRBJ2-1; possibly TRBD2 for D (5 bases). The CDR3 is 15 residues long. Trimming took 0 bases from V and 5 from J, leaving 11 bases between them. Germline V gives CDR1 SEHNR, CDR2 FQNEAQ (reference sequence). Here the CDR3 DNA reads TGTGCCAGCAGCTTAGCTCATTCGCGGGACAATGAGCAGTTCTTC. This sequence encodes CASSLAHSRDNEQFF.

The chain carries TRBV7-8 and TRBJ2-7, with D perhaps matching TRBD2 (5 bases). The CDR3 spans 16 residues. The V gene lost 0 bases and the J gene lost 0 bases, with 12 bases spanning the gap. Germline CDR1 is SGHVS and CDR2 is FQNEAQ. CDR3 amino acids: CASSLAYLASSYEQYF. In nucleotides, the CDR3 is TGTGCCAGCAGCTTAGCTTACTTAGCGAGCTCCTACGAGCAGTACTTC.

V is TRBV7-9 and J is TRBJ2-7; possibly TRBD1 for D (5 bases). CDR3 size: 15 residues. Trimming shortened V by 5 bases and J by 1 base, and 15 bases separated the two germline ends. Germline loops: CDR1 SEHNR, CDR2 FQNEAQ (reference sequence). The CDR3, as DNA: TGTGCCAGCAGCCCTTACGACCGACAGTCCTACGAGCAGTACTTC. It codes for CASSPYDRQSYEQYF.

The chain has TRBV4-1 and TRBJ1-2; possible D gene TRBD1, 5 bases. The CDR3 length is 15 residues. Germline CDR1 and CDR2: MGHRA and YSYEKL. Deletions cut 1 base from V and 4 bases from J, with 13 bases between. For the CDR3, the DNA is TGCGCCAGCAGCCAAGTATCGACAGCCACCTATGGCTACACCTTC. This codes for CASSQVSTATYGYTF.

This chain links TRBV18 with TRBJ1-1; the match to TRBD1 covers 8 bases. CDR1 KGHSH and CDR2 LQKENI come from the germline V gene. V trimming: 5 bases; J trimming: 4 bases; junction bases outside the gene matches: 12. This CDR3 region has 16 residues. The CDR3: CASSDSPIGTGTEAFF. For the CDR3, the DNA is TGTGCCAGCTCAGACTCTCCGATTGGGACAGGCACTGAAGCTTTCTTT.